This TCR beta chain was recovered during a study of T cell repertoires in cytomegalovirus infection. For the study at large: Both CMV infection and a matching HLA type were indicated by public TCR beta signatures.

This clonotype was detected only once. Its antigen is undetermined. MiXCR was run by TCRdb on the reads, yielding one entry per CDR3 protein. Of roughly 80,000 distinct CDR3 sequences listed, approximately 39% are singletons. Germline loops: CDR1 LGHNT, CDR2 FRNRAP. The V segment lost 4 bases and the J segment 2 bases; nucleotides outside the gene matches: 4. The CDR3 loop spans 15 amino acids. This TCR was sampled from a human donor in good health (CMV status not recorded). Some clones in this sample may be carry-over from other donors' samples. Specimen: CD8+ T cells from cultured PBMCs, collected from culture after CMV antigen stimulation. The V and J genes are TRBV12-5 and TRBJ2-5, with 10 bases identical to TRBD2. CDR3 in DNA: TGTGCTAGTGGTTCTACTAGCGGGGAACAAGAGACCCAGTACTTC. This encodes CASGSTSGEQETQYF.